One sample yielded the 9 T cell receptor beta chains listed below, sequenced in a study of cytomegalovirus exposure and HLA in healthy donors. In the PCR, 60 Vbeta and 13 Jbeta primers were used. Assay: immunoSEQ multiplex PCR; the TCRdb copy retains only in-frame clones and omits some. The table records some 150,000 clones, approximately 79% of them present only once. What was sequenced was PBMCs. The source is a woman aged 30 to 39 in good health and CMV-seronegative.

The V and J genes are TRBV30 and TRBJ1-2, with TRBD1 as a possible D gene (5 bases). The CDR3 length is 12 residues. V shed 8 bases and J shed 2 bases, with 12 bases lying between them. The germline V gene has CDR1 GTSNPN and CDR2 SVGIG (reference sequence). CDR3: CAKDSSNYGYTF. The CDR3 coding sequence is TGTGCCAAAGACAGCTCAAACTATGGCTACACCTTC.

V gene TRBV2 combines with J gene TRBJ2-3, with 8 bases identical to TRBD2. Germline lookup yields CDR1 SNHLY and CDR2 FYNNEI. Unmatched junction bases numbered 11, after V lost 4 bases and J lost 5 bases. The CDR3 covers 16 residues. CDR3 region: CASSGLAGGGGDTQYF. CDR3 bases: TGTGCCAGCAGTGGTTTGGCGGGAGGCGGAGGAGATACGCAGTATTTT.

The chain links TRBV10-3 to TRBJ2-7; TRBD2 matches at 14 bases. From germline, CDR1 is ENHRY and CDR2 SYGVKD. The V gene end was trimmed by 2 bases and the J gene end by 2 bases; junction bases not matched to a gene: 2. This CDR3 has 16 residues. The CDR3 spells CAISEGTSGRTYEQYF. In DNA, the CDR3 is TGTGCCATCAGTGAGGGGACTAGCGGGAGAACCTACGAGCAGTACTTC.

This clone was found once. This chain links TRBV7-7 with TRBJ2-2; 7 nucleotides match TRBD1. This CDR3 has 15 residues. V shed 5 bases, J shed 4 bases, and the junction held 7 bases outside the gene matches. The V gene's germline CDR1 is SSHAT and CDR2 FNYEAQ (reference sequence). For the CDR3, the DNA is TGTGCCAGCAGCCCTCGACAGGGCCTCACCGGGGAGCTGTTTTTT. This codes for CASSPRQGLTGELFF.

V usage is TRBV18 and J usage is TRBJ2-7; possibly TRBD1 for D (6 bases). The germline V and J ends were trimmed by 3 bases and 5 bases, with 14 bases remaining between them. Germline CDR1 reads KGHSH; CDR2 reads LQKENI. This CDR3 comprises 14 residues. CDR3 region: CASSPETGDNEQYF. The CDR3 coding sequence is TGTGCCAGCTCACCGGAGACAGGAGACAACGAGCAGTACTTC.

V and J are TRBV5-1 and TRBJ2-1; TRBD1 aligns across 7 bases. V trimming: 2 bases; J trimming: 4 bases; junction bases outside the gene matches: 3. The CDR3 has 14 residues. Germline CDR1 reads SGHRS; CDR2 reads YFSETQ. CDR3 loop: CASSFGTAYNEQFF. The CDR3 nucleotides read TGCGCCAGCAGCTTCGGGACAGCTTACAATGAGCAGTTCTTC.

This clone came up a few times. The rearrangement links TRBV30 to TRBJ2-7; TRBD1 is a possible D gene (6 bases). Trimming took 1 base from V and 0 from J, leaving 7 bases between them. CDR1 is GTSNPN, CDR2 SVGIG, per germline (reference sequence). This CDR3 region has 13 residues. The CDR3 nucleotides read TGTGCCTGGAGTGAGGACAGCTCCTACGAGCAGTACTTC. Protein sequence: CAWSEDSSYEQYF.

This chain joins TRBV11-2 and TRBJ2-7; 8 positions match TRBD2. V was pared by 7 bases and J by 5 bases, with 10 bases of the junction left unmatched. Germline CDR1 and CDR2: SGHAT and FQNNGV. The CDR3 consists of 14 residues. The CDR3 sequence: CASTHSGTSDEQYF. CDR3 bases: TGTGCCAGCACCCATAGCGGGACATCTGACGAGCAGTACTTC.

This clone has only one observation. The V and J genes are TRBV7-9 and TRBJ1-4; TRBD1 matches 9 bases. Germline V lookup: CDR1 SEHNR, CDR2 FQNEAQ (reference sequence). The junction had 14 bases not matched to a gene; V was cut back by 4 bases and J by 5 bases. The CDR3 has 18 amino acids. CDR3: CASSSPAGTGFKNEKLFF. Written as DNA, the CDR3 is TGTGCCAGCAGCTCCCCCGCCGGGACAGGGTTTAAGAATGAAAAACTGTTTTTT.